This TCR beta chain was sequenced during a study of regulatory T cells in long-lasting Graves disease. Germline V gene data show CDR1 as SGHTS and CDR2 as YDEGEE. Trimming cost V 4 bases and J 8 bases; bases outside gene matches: 6. CDR3 size: 14 residues. A few counts support this clonotype. Construction of TCR beta libraries relied on iRepertoire HTBI primers and on Arm-PCR targeting CDR3 regions. TCRdb reprocessed the multiplex PCR reads with MiXCR, giving one entry per CDR3 protein. The sample yields 400,000 to 550,000 distinct CDR3 sequences, 15% seen once. Described time point: newly diagnosed GD, antithyroid drugs for less than 3 months. The TCR library used RNA extracted from PBMCs. This sample also appeared in a second study, on T cells in Graves' hyperthyroidism and ophthalmopathy.

The sample was peripheral blood mononuclear cells (PBMCs), taken at new diagnosis, from a patient treated with antithyroid drugs. The origin of this receptor is a woman in her 30s with Graves disease. The chain links TRBV5-8 to TRBJ2-1; TRBD1 aligns across 10 bases. CDR3: CASSETGGTDEQFF. The CDR3 region has the DNA TGTGCCAGCAGCGAGACAGGGGGCACCGATGAGCAGTTCTTC.